Listed below are T cell receptor beta chains from one sample, sequenced in a study of blood T cell repertoires in COVID-19. Only in-frame clones appear in the TCRdb table, and some are missing; sequencing was by immunoSEQ multiplex PCR. The sample includes 30,000 to 40,000 clones, roughly 85% seen only once; the top ten take 14%. The material sequenced was peripheral blood. The receptors come from a human donor with acute or convalescent COVID-19. The donor label of this sample is uncertain. Both conserved end residues are part of each CDR3. D genes are given only for firm matches. Not all rows give a size; the values are once, few, many and, for expanded clones, a class.

-	-	TRBV2	TRBJ2-7	TGTGCCAGCAATACAGGGAACCCACCTTACGAGCAGTACTTC	CASNTGNPPYEQYF
-	once	TRBV3-1/TRBV3-2	TRBJ1-2	TGTGGAGCCCTGTCAGCCAACACAGAGAACTATGGCTACACCTTC	CGALSANTENYGYTF
-	-	TRBV10-3	TRBJ2-5	TGTGCCACTGACCCCGGGACTGGAGAGACCCAGTACTTC	CATDPGTGETQYF
TRBD2	-	TRBV18	TRBJ2-1	TGTGCCAGCTCACCACCGGGCCTAGCGGGTTACAATGAGCAGTTCTTC	CASSPPGLAGYNEQFF
-	-	TRBV11-3	TRBJ2-7	TGTGCCAGCAGCTTACTCGGGGGGGACAGGGTCGAGCAGTACTTC	CASSLLGGDRVEQYF
-	-	TRBV3-1/TRBV3-2	TRBJ1-1	TGTGCCAGCAGCCAAGATCAATTAGGAGGGGGGGACTTTAAGGCGGACACTGAAGCTTTCTTT	CASSQDQLGGGDFKADTEAFF
TRBD1	-	TRBV3-1/TRBV3-2	TRBJ1-4	TGTGCCAGCAGCCAATTTACAGGGGCCCTAATTAATGAAAAACTGTTTTTT	CASSQFTGALINEKLFF
-	-	TRBV10-3	TRBJ2-5	TGTGCCATCAGTCCCCGGGACACCCCGTCGGAGACCCAGTACTTC	CAISPRDTPSETQYF
TRBD2	-	TRBV7-2	TRBJ2-3	TGTGCCAGCAGCCGTAGCGGGAGCACAGATACGCAGTATTTT	CASSRSGSTDTQYF
-	-	TRBV19	TRBJ1-5	TGTGCCAGTAGGGACTTTAGCAATCAGCCCCAGCATTTT	CASRDFSNQPQHF
-	-	TRBV5-1	TRBJ2-3	TGCGCCAGCAGCTTGCTGGGGCATGCTAGCACAGATACGCAGTATTTT	CASSLLGHASTDTQYF
-	-	TRBV24-1	TRBJ1-1	TGTGCCACCAGTGATTTGACAGGTGTCGAGAACACTGAAGCTTTCTTT	CATSDLTGVENTEAFF
-	-	TRBV18	TRBJ1-2	TGTGCCAGCTCACCGCCCGGGCCGGGGGAGGGCTATGGCTACACCTTC	CASSPPGPGEGYGYTF
TRBD2	-	TRBV11-3	TRBJ2-1	TGTGCCAGCAGCGCTAGCGGGAGTCCCTACAATGAGCAGTTCTTC	CASSASGSPYNEQFF
TRBD1	-	TRBV7-2	TRBJ2-5	TGTGCCAGCAGCTCGGGACAGGGGAGCGGGACCCAGTACTTC	CASSSGQGSGTQYF
TRBD1	once	TRBV4-3	TRBJ2-1	TGCGCCAGCAGCCAGGCCGGGACAGGGGAGGGTGAGCAGTTCTTC	CASSQAGTGEGEQFF
TRBD2	-	TRBV27	TRBJ2-1	TGTGCCAGCAGTACGGGGAGCGGGGGGTACAATGAGCAGTTCTTC	CASSTGSGGYNEQFF
TRBD1	-	TRBV7-2	TRBJ1-6	TGTGCCAGCAGCCAAAGACAGGGCGCACCCCTCCACTTT	CASSQRQGAPLHF
TRBD2	-	TRBV7-3	TRBJ2-1	TGTGCCAGCAGCTTATCCCAACTAGCGGGGAATGAGCAGTTCTTC	CASSLSQLAGNEQFF
-	-	TRBV9	TRBJ1-1	TGTGCCAGCAGCCCACACGTTGACACTGAAGCTTTCTTT	CASSPHVDTEAFF
TRBD2	-	TRBV9	TRBJ2-2	TGTGCCAGCAGCGTGACTAGCACCTCCGGGGAGCTGTTTTTT	CASSVTSTSGELFF
-	-	TRBV14	TRBJ1-1	TGTGCCAGCAGCTCTATGGCAGGGAACACTGAAGCTTTCTTT	CASSSMAGNTEAFF
-	-	TRBV5-4	TRBJ2-7	TGTGCCAGCAGCCCCGGACAGAACGTGGGAAACGAGCAGTACTTC	CASSPGQNVGNEQYF
TRBD1	-	TRBV19	TRBJ1-4	TGTGCCAGTTGGGACAGGCTTAATGAAAAACTGTTTTTT	CASWDRLNEKLFF
-	-	TRBV4-2	TRBJ2-2	TGTGCCAGCAGCCAAGAAGGGAGGGGGGGTGGCACCGGGGAGCTGTTTTTT	CASSQEGRGGGTGELFF
TRBD1	-	TRBV19	TRBJ1-1	TGTGCCAGTAACAGGGGGCCTTTTAACACTGAAGCTTTCTTT	CASNRGPFNTEAFF
-	-	TRBV6-5	TRBJ1-6	TGTGCCAGCAGTAGAGGCGAGGGTATCGGTTCACCCCTCCACTTT	CASSRGEGIGSPLHF
-	few	TRBV19	TRBJ1-2	TGTGCCAGTAGTCCCCTCCAAGGACGGAGGAGCTATGGCTACACCTTC	CASSPLQGRRSYGYTF
-	-	TRBV4-2	TRBJ2-1	TGTGCTTCCGGCGGGATCTCCTACAATGAGCAGTTCTTC	CASGGISYNEQFF